These 12 T cell receptor beta chains were all obtained from the same sample, sequenced in a study of human T cells and chemical hapten exposure. A single record per CDR3 protein comes from TCRdb applying MiXCR to the RACE reads. The sample comprises fewer than 300,000 distinct CDR3 sequences, just under 8% of which are singletons, and 1.2% rests with the top ten. The time point denotes: pre-sensitization, week 0. Treatment: therapeutic diphenylcyclopropenone sensitization with weekly scalp DPC. This material consisted of whole blood, taken in connection with sensitization to the hapten diphenylcyclopropenone (DPC). All receptors come from a young man with alopecia areata. Some clones in this sample may be carry-over from other donors' samples.

Only a few counts were recorded for this clonotype. V is TRBV3-1 and J is TRBJ2-3, with 14 bases identical to TRBD2. The CDR3 totals 18 residues. Trimming removed 1 base from V and 2 bases from J; junction bases left unmatched: 5. CDR1 and CDR2 (germline): LGHDT, YNNKEL (reference sequence). The CDR3 sequence: CASSQALTSGGATDTQYF. The CDR3 coding sequence is TGTGCCAGCAGCCAAGCACTGACTAGCGGGGGGGCCACAGATACGCAGTATTTT.

This clonotype was counted ten times or more. The chain links TRBV9 to TRBJ2-1; tentatively, D is TRBD1 or TRBD2 (5 bases each). The CDR3 has 16 residues. The V end was cut by 2 bases, the J end by 4 bases, with 16 bases between. Germline lookup yields CDR1 SGDLS and CDR2 YYNGEE. The CDR3 loop reads CASSVQGRGVYNEQFF. As DNA, the CDR3 is TGTGCCAGCAGCGTCCAGGGAAGAGGGGTTTACAATGAGCAGTTCTTC.

The chain couples TRBV2 to TRBJ2-3; 15 positions match TRBD2. The CDR3 is 17 amino acids. CDR1 and CDR2 (germline): SNHLY, FYNNEI. V lost 11 bases and J lost 0; bases outside the gene matches: 9. The CDR3 DNA follows: TGTGCCGCCTCCGGGACTAGCGGGGGGCCGAGCACAGATACGCAGTATTTT. It specifies CAASGTSGGPSTDTQYF.

V usage is TRBV4-1 and J usage is TRBJ2-7, with 8 bases that match TRBD1. The CDR3 has 16 residues. Trimming cost V 2 bases and J 2 bases; bases outside gene matches: 8. The germline gives CDR1 MGHRA, CDR2 YSYEKL. The CDR3 loop reads CASSQRTGGSTYEQYF. In DNA form, the CDR3 reads TGCGCCAGCAGCCAACGAACAGGGGGTTCGACCTACGAGCAGTACTTC.

The chain recombines TRBV24-1 with TRBJ1-2; D unresolved. The V gene lost 2 bases and the J gene lost 4 bases, with 13 bases spanning the gap. The CDR3 contains 15 residues. CDR1 and CDR2 from the germline V gene are KGHDR and SFDVKD. The CDR3 protein is CATSDSGQLGYGYTF. In nucleotides, the CDR3 is TGTGCCACCAGTGATTCTGGCCAGCTCGGCTATGGCTACACCTTC.

In this sample, this clonotype turned up a few times. The chain employs TRBV12-3 or TRBV12-4 and TRBJ2-1, with TRBD2 matching 7 bases. The CDR3 contains 15 residues. V was clipped by 5 bases and J by 3 bases; unmatched bases: 7. This CDR3 is CASSNLRGNYNEQFF. CDR3 nucleotide sequence: TGTGCCAGCAGTAACCTGCGGGGGAACTACAATGAGCAGTTCTTC.

V gene TRBV18 combines with J gene TRBJ2-7; D remains unclear. The CDR3 consists of 14 residues. V was clipped by 0 bases and J by 5 bases, with 11 bases between them. From germline, CDR1 is KGHSH and CDR2 LQKENI. The CDR3 region is CASSPPLLGNEQYF. In DNA, the CDR3 is TGTGCCAGCTCACCACCCCTTTTGGGGAACGAGCAGTACTTC.

This rearrangement joins TRBV7-2 to TRBJ1-4, with D uncertain. The CDR3 runs 12 residues. Germline loops: CDR1 SGHTA, CDR2 FQGNSA. V was clipped by 2 bases and J by 8 bases, with 6 bases between them. Written as DNA, the CDR3 is TGTGCCAGCAGCTTACCCCTCGAAAAACTGTTTTTT. Translation gives CASSLPLEKLFF.

A few counts support this clonotype. The rearrangement uses TRBV15 and TRBJ2-5; no reliable D call. The CDR3 sequence is 16 residues long. V lost 1 base and J lost 2, with 14 bases in between. Germline values: CDR1 LNHNV, CDR2 YYDKDF (reference sequence). The CDR3 coding sequence is TGTGCCACCAGCAGAGCGACGGCTATCCAGCAAGAGACCCAGTACTTC. Translated, it gives CATSRATAIQQETQYF. Using reference TRBV15 and TRBJ2-5 for the parts outside the CDR3, the full variable domain is DAMVIQNPRYQVTQFGKPVTLSCSQTLNHNVMYWYQQKSSQAPKLLFHYYDKDFNNEADTPDNFQSRRPNTSFCFLDIRSPGLGDTAMYLCATSRATAIQQETQYFGPGTRLLVL.

The chain has TRBV15 and TRBJ2-3, with D unresolved. Trimming took 0 bases from V and 2 from J, leaving 9 bases between them. Germline V CDR1 and CDR2: LNHNV, YYDKDF (reference sequence). The CDR3 contains 15 residues. The DNA of the CDR3 is TGTGCCACCAGCAGAGATCGCGGAACCACAGATACGCAGTATTTT. Translation gives CATSRDRGTTDTQYF. The entire variable domain, with the rest obtained from reference TRBV15 and TRBJ2-3, is as follows: DAMVIQNPRYQVTQFGKPVTLSCSQTLNHNVMYWYQQKSSQAPKLLFHYYDKDFNNEADTPDNFQSRRPNTSFCFLDIRSPGLGDTAMYLCATSRDRGTTDTQYFGPGTRLTVL.

This clonotype appeared many times. This chain joins TRBV7-9 and TRBJ1-1; no definite D call. CDR1 and CDR2 from the germline V gene are SEHNR and FQNEAQ (reference sequence). V lost 5 bases to trimming and J lost 7 bases, with 14 bases between them. The CDR3 consists of 13 residues. Here the CDR3 DNA reads TGTGCCAGCAGCCTCTCTCGCGGCCGTGAAGCTTTCTTT. This translates into CASSLSRGREAFF. The whole variable domain, remainder taken from reference TRBV7-9 and TRBJ1-1, is DTGVSQNPRHKITKRGQNVTFRCDPISEHNRLYWYRQTLGQGPEFLTYFQNEAQLEKSRLLSDRFSAERPKGSFSTLEIQRTEQGDSAMYLCASSLSRGREAFFGQGTRLTVV.

This clonotype was detected only a few times. The rearrangement uses TRBV7-9 and TRBJ1-2; the D gene is possibly TRBD1 (5 bases). The V gene lost 5 bases and the J gene lost 6 bases, with 19 bases spanning the gap. Germline CDR1 and CDR2: SEHNR and FQNEAQ (reference sequence). The CDR3 has 15 residues. The CDR3 region is CASSPEGQVLDGYTF. In nucleotides, the CDR3 is TGTGCCAGCAGCCCGGAGGGGCAGGTTTTGGATGGCTACACCTTC. Based on the CDR3 plus reference TRBV7-9 and TRBJ1-2, the full variable domain is DTGVSQNPRHKITKRGQNVTFRCDPISEHNRLYWYRQTLGQGPEFLTYFQNEAQLEKSRLLSDRFSAERPKGSFSTLEIQRTEQGDSAMYLCASSPEGQVLDGYTFGSGTRLTVV.